Listed below are T cell receptor beta chains from one sample, sequenced in a study of control samples from healthy donors and cancer patients. Some clones are missing from TCRdb's copy, which holds only in-frame ones; the method was immunoSEQ multiplex PCR. The profile covers about 95,000 clones, with around four fifths appearing a single time and around 20% taken by the ten largest. Sequenced input: blood. Every receptor here comes from a man aged 25-45 years in good health. The CDR3 runs from the conserved cysteine through the conserved F or W. A D gene is named only where the DNA matches it firmly. For some rows the clone size is stated as once, few or many, or as a class when expanded; others skip it.

CASSLRAGGYSNQPQHF | TGTGCCAGCAGCTTGAGGGCAGGGGGGTATAGCAATCAGCCCCAGCATTTT | TRBJ1-5 | - | 17 | TRBV5-6 | TRBD1
CSVGEAGAYEQYF | TGCAGCGTTGGTGAGGCAGGCGCCTACGAGCAGTACTTC | TRBJ2-7 | - | 13 | TRBV29-1 | -
CASSPGLGEKLFF | TGTGCCAGCAGCCCAGGGTTAGGGGAAAAACTGTTTTTT | TRBJ1-4 | - | 13 | TRBV7-9 | -
CASSPWASPTEAFF | TGTGCCAGCAGCCCCTGGGCCAGTCCCACTGAAGCTTTCTTT | TRBJ1-1 | few | 14 | TRBV7-2 | -
CASSQGGAGGGETQYF | TGTGCCAGCAGCCAAGGAGGCGCGGGGGGCGGGGAGACCCAGTACTTC | TRBJ2-5 | - | 16 | TRBV3-1/TRBV3-2 | TRBD2
CATSREGGVSEKLFF | TGTGCCACCAGCAGAGAGGGGGGGGTGTCTGAAAAACTGTTTTTT | TRBJ1-4 | - | 15 | TRBV15 | -
CASSFRGSGANVLTF | TGTGCCAGCAGCTTCAGGGGCTCTGGGGCCAACGTCCTGACTTTC | TRBJ2-6 | - | 15 | TRBV5-6 | -
CAITQTADSPLHF | TGTGCCATCACCCAGACAGCCGATTCGCCCCTCCACTTT | TRBJ1-6 | few | 13 | TRBV10-3 | -
CASSAGQLKNIQYF | TGTGCCAGCAGCGCCGGACAGCTGAAAAACATTCAGTACTTC | TRBJ2-4 | - | 14 | TRBV9 | -
CASSPRGDSYNEQFF | TGTGCCAGCAGCCCTAGGGGGGACTCCTACAATGAGCAGTTCTTC | TRBJ2-1 | - | 15 | TRBV7-3 | -
CATSERDNTDTQYF | TGTGCCACCAGTGAGCGGGACAACACAGATACGCAGTATTTT | TRBJ2-3 | - | 14 | TRBV24-1 | -
CASSSEGSPLHF | TGTGCCAGCAGCTCGGAAGGTTCACCCCTCCACTTT | TRBJ1-6 | - | 12 | TRBV5-5 | -
CASSLTSGQDEQFF | TGTGCCAGCAGCCTTACATCTGGGCAGGATGAGCAGTTCTTC | TRBJ2-1 | - | 14 | TRBV7-9 | -
CASGDRGLYGYTF | TGTGCCAGCGGGGACAGGGGACTGTATGGCTACACCTTC | TRBJ1-2 | - | 13 | TRBV12-3/TRBV12-4 | TRBD1
CASRQGMNTEAFF | TGTGCCAGCAGGCAGGGCATGAACACTGAAGCTTTCTTT | TRBJ1-1 | - | 13 | TRBV7-8 | -
CASSLEGGNEQFF | TGTGCCAGCAGCTTGGAGGGTGGGAATGAGCAGTTCTTC | TRBJ2-1 | once | 13 | TRBV11-2 | -
CASIPLTAYEQYF | TGTGCCAGCATCCCCCTGACGGCCTACGAGCAGTACTTC | TRBJ2-7 | - | 13 | TRBV2 | -
CASSVGLTGGTDTQYF | TGTGCCAGCAGCGTGGGTTTGACAGGGGGGACAGATACGCAGTATTTT | TRBJ2-3 | - | 16 | TRBV9 | TRBD1
CASSARGRGTEAFF | TGCGCCAGCAGCGCAAGGGGGAGGGGCACTGAAGCTTTCTTT | TRBJ1-1 | - | 14 | TRBV5-1 | -
CATSDQRAGPDTQYF | TGTGCCACCAGTGACCAACGGGCAGGGCCAGATACGCAGTATTTT | TRBJ2-3 | once | 15 | TRBV24-1 | -
CASSPSFDRDEYGYTF | TGTGCCAGTAGTCCCTCTTTCGACAGGGACGAGTATGGCTACACCTTC | TRBJ1-2 | - | 16 | TRBV19 | TRBD1
CAISESTSGGAATDTQYF | TGTGCCATCAGTGAGTCGACTAGCGGGGGGGCCGCGACAGATACGCAGTATTTT | TRBJ2-3 | - | 18 | TRBV10-3 | TRBD2
CASSFSRHQPQHF | TGTGCCAGCAGTTTTTCGCGTCATCAGCCCCAGCATTTT | TRBJ1-5 | - | 13 | TRBV28 | -
CASSALTGTVNTEAFF | TGCGCCAGCAGCGCGCTAACCGGGACAGTGAACACTGAAGCTTTCTTT | TRBJ1-1 | - | 16 | TRBV5-1 | TRBD1
CASSQDSVFSNQPQHF | TGCGCCAGCAGCCAAGACAGCGTCTTTAGCAATCAGCCCCAGCATTTT | TRBJ1-5 | - | 16 | TRBV4-1 | -
CASAEGGIYNEQFF | TGTGCCAGCGCAGAGGGGGGAATTTACAATGAGCAGTTCTTC | TRBJ2-1 | - | 14 | TRBV28 | -
CAVRSGTGGSTDTQYF | TGTGCCGTCAGGTCCGGGACAGGAGGGAGCACAGATACGCAGTATTTT | TRBJ2-3 | - | 16 | TRBV10-3 | TRBD1
CASSPSTSRSTDTQYF | TGTGCCAGCAGCCCATCGACTAGCCGGAGCACAGATACGCAGTATTTT | TRBJ2-3 | - | 16 | TRBV4-2 | TRBD2
CASSYYDNSGNTIYF | TGTGCCAGCAGTTACTACGACAACTCTGGAAACACCATATATTTT | TRBJ1-3 | - | 15 | TRBV6-2/TRBV6-3 | -
CASSTIPGQGFEQYF | TGCGCCAGCAGCACGATACCGGGACAGGGGTTCGAGCAGTACTTC | TRBJ2-7 | - | 15 | TRBV5-1 | TRBD1
CASSVAGQNTGELFF | TGCGCCAGCAGCGTGGCGGGACAGAACACCGGGGAGCTGTTTTTT | TRBJ2-2 | - | 15 | TRBV5-1 | -
CASSLAGSGEQYF | TGTGCCAGCAGCTTGGCAGGTTCTGGCGAGCAGTACTTC | TRBJ2-7 | once | 13 | TRBV7-8 | -
CASSLNLGVLRDTEAFF | TGCGCCAGCAGCTTGAACCTAGGCGTCCTTCGGGACACTGAAGCTTTCTTT | TRBJ1-1 | - | 17 | TRBV5-1 | -
CASSWRMAEAFF | TGTGCCAGCAGCTGGAGGATGGCTGAAGCTTTCTTT | TRBJ1-1 | - | 12 | TRBV28 | -
CASSRTSLGELFF | TGTGCCAGTAGTAGGACAAGCCTCGGGGAGCTGTTTTTT | TRBJ2-2 | - | 13 | TRBV19 | -
CASSPGGLSNQPQHF | TGTGCCAGCAGCCCCGGGGGCCTTAGCAATCAGCCCCAGCATTTT | TRBJ1-5 | - | 15 | TRBV7-2 | -
CASSHQDLISTGELFF | TGCGCCAGCAGCCACCAGGACCTAATATCCACCGGGGAGCTGTTTTTT | TRBJ2-2 | - | 16 | TRBV4-1 | -
CASSRQGWGTEAFF | TGCGCCAGCAGCCGACAGGGGTGGGGCACTGAAGCTTTCTTT | TRBJ1-1 | - | 14 | TRBV5-1 | TRBD1
CASSSLSSGQGNNSPLHF | TGTGCCAGCAGCTCGTTAAGCTCCGGACAGGGTAACAATTCACCCCTCCACTTT | TRBJ1-6 | few | 18 | TRBV7-9 | TRBD1
CAWKGSSGANVLTF | TGTGCCTGGAAGGGTAGCTCTGGGGCCAACGTCCTGACTTTC | TRBJ2-6 | - | 14 | TRBV30 | -
CASSLGPGSTGELFF | TGTGCCAGCAGCTTAGGCCCAGGGAGTACCGGGGAGCTGTTTTTT | TRBJ2-2 | - | 15 | TRBV7-9 | -
CASVGTGRIQPQHF | TGTGCCAGCGTCGGGACAGGAAGGATCCAGCCCCAGCATTTT | TRBJ1-5 | - | 14 | TRBV28 | TRBD1
CASSVGSTGELFF | TGTGCCAGCAGCGTAGGGAGCACCGGGGAGCTGTTTTTT | TRBJ2-2 | - | 13 | TRBV9 | -
CASSLGRGYENEQFF | TGTGCCAGCAGCTTGGGGAGGGGGTATGAGAATGAGCAGTTCTTC | TRBJ2-1 | - | 15 | TRBV5-4 | -
CASKLRGQGYYEQYF | TGTGCCAGCAAACTACGGGGACAGGGTTACTACGAGCAGTACTTC | TRBJ2-7 | - | 15 | TRBV27 | TRBD1
CASMFSSSGNTIYF | TGTGCCAGCATGTTCAGCAGCTCTGGAAACACCATATATTTT | TRBJ1-3 | - | 14 | TRBV2 | -
CASAQGGTSYNEQFF | TGTGCCAGCGCCCAGGGGGGTACTTCCTACAATGAGCAGTTCTTC | TRBJ2-1 | - | 15 | TRBV7-9 | -
CAIGQAFSGANVLTF | TGTGCCATCGGACAGGCGTTCTCTGGGGCCAACGTCCTGACTTTC | TRBJ2-6 | - | 15 | TRBV10-3 | TRBD1
CASSLRTSGGAYEQFF | TGTGCCAGCAGCTTACGGACTAGCGGGGGGGCCTATGAGCAGTTCTTC | TRBJ2-1 | - | 16 | TRBV9 | TRBD2
CASSWEGQGNYGYTF | TGTGCCAGCAGCTGGGAAGGACAGGGAAACTATGGCTACACCTTC | TRBJ1-2 | few | 15 | TRBV7-3 | TRBD1
CASSEGQGPYGYTF | TGTGCCAGCAGCGAAGGACAGGGCCCCTATGGCTACACCTTC | TRBJ1-2 | once | 14 | TRBV9 | TRBD1
CAISGLAGSYTGELFF | TGTGCCATCAGTGGACTAGCGGGGTCTTACACCGGGGAGCTGTTTTTT | TRBJ2-2 | once | 16 | TRBV10-3 | TRBD2
CASSGTENQPQHF | TGTGCCAGCAGCGGGACAGAGAATCAGCCCCAGCATTTT | TRBJ1-5 | many | 13 | TRBV2 | TRBD1